Shown below are 24 T cell receptor beta chains from a single sample sequenced in a study of cytotoxic CD8 clonotypes in ibrutinib-treated CLL. Some clones are missing from TCRdb's copy, which holds only in-frame ones; the method was immunoSEQ multiplex PCR. The sample has over 120,000 clones, more than 75% seen once. The material was PBMCs, obtained after 24 months of ibrutinib treatment. The receptor source for this set is a human donor with chronic lymphocytic leukemia.

The rearrangement uses TRBV2 and TRBJ1-2, with 7 bases aligning to TRBD1. The V and J ends lost 2 bases and 1 base, in that order; junction bases with no gene match: 1. CDR1 SNHLY and CDR2 FYNNEI come from the germline V gene. The CDR3 covers 14 residues. Written as DNA, the CDR3 is TGTGCCAGCAGTGAACAGGGGGGTAACTATGGCTACACCTTC. It is translated as CASSEQGGNYGYTF.

This clone has a single count. The J gene is TRBJ1-1, the V gene TRBV7-9; the D gene is possibly TRBD1 (6 bases). Between the trimmed V and J ends, which lost 4 bases and 0 bases, there was a span of 12 bases. The CDR3 runs to 15 residues. From germline, CDR1 is SEHNR and CDR2 FQNEAQ (reference sequence). The CDR3 coding sequence is TGTGCCAGCAGCTCCACGGGGGGCTTGAACACTGAAGCTTTCTTT. As protein: CASSSTGGLNTEAFF. Full variable domain (missing parts from reference TRBV7-9 and TRBJ1-1): DTGVSQNPRHKITKRGQNVTFRCDPISEHNRLYWYRQTLGQGPEFLTYFQNEAQLEKSRLLSDRFSAERPKGSFSTLEIQRTEQGDSAMYLCASSSTGGLNTEAFFGQGTRLTVV.

This clone was found a few times. This chain's CDR3 is CASSQGLAVDTQYF. As DNA, the CDR3 is TGTGCCAGCAGCCAAGGACTAGCGGTAGATACGCAGTATTTT. The chain couples TRBV4-2 to TRBJ2-3; 9 bases are shared with TRBD2. The germline V gene has CDR1 LGHNA and CDR2 YNFKEQ. The V gene end was trimmed by 1 base and the J gene end by 5 bases; junction bases not matched to a gene: 1. The CDR3 is made up of 14 amino acids.

This chain connects TRBV18 to TRBJ1-2; no clear D gene. V was clipped by 3 bases and J by 2 bases, with 4 bases between them. The CDR3 is 12 residues long. CDR1 is KGHSH, CDR2 LQKENI, per germline. The CDR3, as DNA: TGTGCCAGCTCACCTTGGAACTATGGCTACACCTTC. It is translated as CASSPWNYGYTF.

This clone was picked up a small number of times. This chain links TRBV28 with TRBJ1-5; weak D call: TRBD1 (6 bases). V was shortened by 6 bases and J by 0 bases, with 12 bases between the two germline ends. This CDR3 comprises 15 residues. CDR1 and CDR2 (germline): MDHEN, SYDVKM. CDR3 nucleotide sequence: TGTGCCAGCAGCCAGGACAGTACTAGCAATCAGCCCCAGCATTTT. Its translation is CASSQDSTSNQPQHF.

This chain connects TRBV6-1 to TRBJ2-4; 8 positions agree with TRBD1. The CDR3 loop spans 14 amino acids. Trimming at V came to 3 bases and at J to 6 bases, leaving 4 bases not matched to a gene. Germline V gives CDR1 MNHNS, CDR2 SASEGT. CDR3 DNA sequence: TGTGCCAGCAGTGACAGGGGGCGGCGAAACATTCAGTACTTC. Translating gives CASSDRGRRNIQYF.

This clone showed up just a few times. V gene TRBV7-8 combines with J gene TRBJ2-1; D may be TRBD2 (7 bases). V was trimmed by 8 bases and J by 4 bases, leaving 27 bases between them. This CDR3 has 18 amino acids. Germline values: CDR1 SGHVS, CDR2 FQNEAQ. CDR3 coding DNA: TGTGCCAGCGTCCCACGCCCCGGGGGGCGGGGGCCGTACAATGAGCAGTTCTTC. Protein: CASVPRPGGRGPYNEQFF.

The J gene is TRBJ2-6, the V gene TRBV4-3, with D possibly TRBD2 on 7 matching bases. V lost 0 bases and J lost 0, with 15 bases in between. This CDR3 is 19 amino acids long. CDR1 and CDR2 (germline): LGHNA, YSLEER. CDR3 protein: CASSQDSGGGSSGANVLTF. The CDR3 DNA reads as TGCGCCAGCAGCCAAGATAGTGGCGGGGGCAGCTCTGGGGCCAACGTCCTGACTTTC.

The chain carries TRBV28 and TRBJ2-4; D not certain. Trimming removed 7 bases from V and 0 bases from J, with 10 bases in between. Germline V gene sequence: CDR1 MDHEN, CDR2 SYDVKM. This CDR3 has 14 amino acids. The CDR3 sequence: CASTPEVAKNIQYF. The CDR3 DNA reads as TGTGCCAGCACCCCTGAGGTAGCCAAAAACATTCAGTACTTC.

This clone appeared a few times. The rearrangement uses TRBV9 and TRBJ2-1; D gene uncertain. There are 14 residues in the CDR3. CDR1 SGDLS and CDR2 YYNGEE come from the germline V gene. Trimming took off 0 bases at V and 10 bases at J, with 14 bases between the two ends. In nucleotides, the CDR3 is TGTGCCAGCAGCGTAGACCCCCTTCACGGGGAGCAGTTCTTC. It translates to CASSVDPLHGEQFF.

The chain couples TRBV25-1 to TRBJ2-5, with D perhaps matching TRBD2 (5 bases). The V end lost 0 bases, the J end lost 7 bases, and 9 bases lay between the germline ends. The V gene's germline CDR1 is MGHDK and CDR2 SYGVNS. The CDR3 sequence is 13 residues long. CDR3 in amino acids: CASSEYVAGTQYF. The CDR3 coding sequence is TGTGCCAGCAGTGAATACGTCGCGGGGACCCAGTACTTC.

The rearrangement joins TRBV9 to TRBJ2-1; D is ambiguous. CDR3 length equals 12 residues. CDR1 and CDR2 from the germline V gene are SGDLS and YYNGEE. The germline V and J ends were trimmed by 3 bases and 12 bases, with 13 bases remaining between them. The CDR3 loop is CASSAGTWGQFF. In DNA, the CDR3 is TGTGCCAGCAGCGCAGGTACGTGGGGGCAGTTCTTC.

The chain recombines TRBV11-2 with TRBJ2-7; D is unresolved. CDR3 size: 13 residues. Looked up from germline, CDR1 is SGHAT and CDR2 is FQNNGV. V lost 5 bases and J 9 bases, leaving 17 bases between the germline ends. The CDR3 DNA sequence: TGTGCCAGCAGCCCGCCGCATGTGTCGGGGCAGTACTTC. This translates into CASSPPHVSGQYF. The entire variable domain, with the rest obtained from reference TRBV11-2 and TRBJ2-7, is as follows: EAGVAQSPRYKIIEKRQSVAFWCNPISGHATLYWYQQILGQGPKLLIQFQNNGVVDDSQLPKDRFSAERLKGVDSTLKIQPAKLEDSAVYLCASSPPHVSGQYFGPGTRLTVT.

CDR3 amino acids: CASSLDPTGGLQYF. CDR3 nucleotides: TGCGCCAGCAGCTTGGACCCGACAGGGGGGCTTCAGTACTTC. The chain uses TRBV5-1 and TRBJ2-4, with 9 bases matching TRBD1. This CDR3 is 14 amino acids long. Germline V gene data show CDR1 as SGHRS and CDR2 as YFSETQ. V shed 0 bases, J shed 11 bases, and the junction held 6 bases outside the gene matches.

V and J are TRBV10-3 and TRBJ2-7, with D possibly matching TRBD2 (6 bases). The CDR3 covers 16 residues. Per germline, CDR1 ENHRY and CDR2 SYGVKD. V was shortened by 4 bases and J by 1 base, with 17 bases between the two germline ends. CDR3 nucleotides: TGTGCCATCAGTGGGCAACCGGGACTGCCATCCTACGAGCAGTACTTC. As protein: CAISGQPGLPSYEQYF.

The V gene is TRBV18, the J gene TRBJ2-4; 7 nucleotides agree with TRBD1. In germline, CDR1 is KGHSH, CDR2 LQKENI. V shed 2 bases and J 4 bases; nucleotides not matched to a gene: 11. This CDR3 is built from 17 residues. The CDR3, as DNA: TGTGCCAGCTCACCAGGGACCGGGACAGCCGTAAAAAACATTCAGTACTTC. Protein: CASSPGTGTAVKNIQYF. Variable domain in full (rest from reference TRBV18 and TRBJ2-4): NAGVMQNPRHLVRRRGQEARLRCSPMKGHSHVYWYRQLPEEGLKFMVYLQKENIIDESGMPKERFSAEFPKEGPSILRIQQVVRGDSAAYFCASSPGTGTAVKNIQYFGAGTRLSVL.

The rearrangement joins TRBV6-6 to TRBJ1-4, with D unclear. The V gene's germline CDR1 is MNHNY and CDR2 SVGAGI (reference sequence). The length of the CDR3 is 14 residues. The V and J ends lost 6 bases and 2 bases respectively, with 10 bases between them. CDR3 DNA sequence: TGTGCCAGCAGCCCCCGCGGTACTAATGAAAAACTGTTTTTT. Protein: CASSPRGTNEKLFF.

This sequence joins TRBV18 and TRBJ1-4; 7 nucleotides match TRBD1. CDR3 size: 16 residues. Per germline, CDR1 KGHSH and CDR2 LQKENI. V dropped 2 bases and J dropped 2; count of bases not matched to a gene: 5. CDR3 residues: CASSPTGVPTNEKLFF. CDR3 sequence (DNA): TGTGCCAGCTCACCAACAGGGGTCCCGACTAATGAAAAACTGTTTTTT.

The gene calls are TRBV7-3 and TRBJ2-5; D call uncertain. There are 15 residues in the CDR3. The V gene's germline CDR1 is SGHTA and CDR2 FQGTGA. Trimming left V 0 bases short and J 4 bases short, with 12 bases between. CDR3 sequence (DNA): TGTGCCAGCAGCTTAACGGCCGGGCAGGTAGAGACCCAGTACTTC. It codes for CASSLTAGQVETQYF. Complete variable domain (other parts from reference TRBV7-3 and TRBJ2-5): GAGVSQTPSNKVTEKGKYVELRCDPISGHTALYWYRQSLGQGPEFLIYFQGTGAADDSGLPNDRFFAVRPEGSVSTLKIQRTERGDSAVYLCASSLTAGQVETQYFGPGTRLLVL.

The rearrangement links TRBV7-9 to TRBJ1-5; TRBD1 is a possible D gene (6 bases). This CDR3 contains 13 residues. The V and J ends lost 1 base and 6 bases respectively, with 7 bases between them. CDR1 and CDR2 from the germline V gene are SEHNR and FQNEAQ (reference sequence). CDR3 region: CASSLEGGQPQHF. CDR3 DNA: TGTGCCAGCAGCTTAGAGGGGGGTCAGCCCCAGCATTTT.

This sequence joins TRBV28 and TRBJ1-5; D gene unclear. The CDR3 runs to 16 residues. In germline, CDR1 is MDHEN, CDR2 SYDVKM. Trimming removed 5 bases from V and 5 bases from J, with 19 bases in between. The DNA of the CDR3 is TGTGCCAGCAGTCCTAGGGTGCGCCTGACCCATCAGCCCCAGCATTTT. Residues: CASSPRVRLTHQPQHF.

V gene TRBV7-2 combines with J gene TRBJ1-1, with D perhaps matching TRBD1 (5 bases). V lost 5 bases and J 11 bases, leaving 24 bases between the germline ends. Germline-derived CDR1 and CDR2 are SGHTA and FQGNSA. The CDR3 is 15 amino acids. The CDR3 reads CASSPAGGGPLYAFF. CDR3 nucleotide sequence: TGTGCCAGCAGCCCGGCGGGGGGAGGCCCATTATATGCTTTCTTT. The full variable domain, its missing parts supplied by reference TRBV7-2 and TRBJ1-1, is GAGVSQSPSNKVTEKGKDVELRCDPISGHTALYWYRQSLGQGLEFLIYFQGNSAPDKSGLPSDRFSAERTGGSVSTLTIQRTQQEDSAVYLCASSPAGGGPLYAFFGQGTRLTVV.

The sample holds many counts of this clone. The DNA for the CDR3 is TGTGCCATCAGCGGCGCAGCCGACAATCAGCCCCAGCATTTT. This encodes CAISGAADNQPQHF. V is TRBV10-3 and J is TRBJ1-5, with unresolved D. The germline gives CDR1 ENHRY, CDR2 SYGVKD. The CDR3 totals 14 residues. V dropped 6 bases and J dropped 3 bases, with 12 bases sitting between them.

This clone was seen a handful of times. The V and J genes are TRBV7-9 and TRBJ2-4; D assignment may be TRBD1 or TRBD2 (5 bases each). Germline-derived CDR1 and CDR2 are SEHNR and FQNEAQ (reference sequence). The V gene lost 0 bases and the J gene lost 9 bases, with 12 bases spanning the gap. This CDR3 has 14 amino acids. The CDR3 DNA reads as TGTGCCAGCAGCTTAGCGAGGGGATTGGGCATTCAGTACTTC. Translating it yields CASSLARGLGIQYF.